The 14 T cell receptor beta chains reported below all come from one sample, sequenced in a study of radiotherapy plus CTLA-4 blockade in lung cancer. The assay was immunoSEQ multiplex PCR, and TCRdb's table has in-frame clones only and misses some. Altogether tens of thousands of clones are present, roughly 90% being singletons, with the ten largest covering 7.8%. The material was peripheral blood, obtained from a patient treated with radiotherapy plus ipilimumab. All receptors come from a human donor with non-small cell lung cancer whose response to radiotherapy plus ipilimumab could not be evaluated.

This clone was observed a single time. J is TRBJ2-2 and V is TRBV6-5; D might be TRBD1 (6 bases). Germline CDR1 and CDR2: MNHEY and SVGAGI. This CDR3 region has 14 residues. Trimming removed 6 bases at V and 2 bases at J, with 10 bases between. The CDR3 sequence is CASRQGRNTGELFF. The CDR3 coding sequence is TGTGCCAGCAGGCAGGGGCGAAACACCGGGGAGCTGTTTTTT.

The table lists this clone with a count of one. The V gene is TRBV7-2, the J gene TRBJ2-3, with D possibly matching TRBD1 (6 bases). Trimming removed 2 bases from V and 9 bases from J, with 15 bases in between. This CDR3 is built from 14 residues. Germline assignment: CDR1 SGHTA and CDR2 FQGNSA. CDR3 residues: CASSLRQGQITQYF. In nucleotides, the CDR3 is TGTGCCAGCAGCTTAAGGCAGGGGCAGATAACGCAGTATTTT.

This chain links TRBV6-1 with TRBJ2-1; 14 bases align to TRBD2. Germline CDR1 MNHNS, CDR2 SASEGT. The CDR3 runs to 15 residues. V was clipped by 7 bases and J by 6 bases; unmatched bases: 5. CDR3 DNA: TGTGCCAGCACCCCGGGACTAGCGGGGGTCAATGAGCAGTTCTTC. Amino acid sequence: CASTPGLAGVNEQFF.

DNA of the CDR3: TGCGCCAGCAGCTGGGCCGGGACTAGCGGGAGAAAAGGGATGGAGACCCAGTACTTC. It codes for CASSWAGTSGRKGMETQYF. The rearrangement joins TRBV5-1 to TRBJ2-5, with 14 bases fitting TRBD2. J lost 5 bases, V lost 3 bases, and 15 bases had no gene match. Per the germline V gene, CDR1 is SGHRS and CDR2 is YFSETQ. The CDR3 loop spans 19 amino acids.

This chain links TRBV9 with TRBJ2-3, with 9 bases matching TRBD1. CDR1 is SGDLS, CDR2 YYNGEE, per germline. The CDR3 has 15 amino acids. After removal of 2 bases from V and 2 bases from J, the junction contained 3 bases not matched to a gene. For the CDR3, the DNA is TGTGCCAGCAGCGTCATACAGGGGGCCACAGATACGCAGTATTTT. Encoded protein: CASSVIQGATDTQYF.

The J gene is TRBJ2-1, the V gene TRBV29-1; 9 bases map to TRBD2. Germline CDR1 reads SQVTM; CDR2 reads ANQGSEA. CDR3 length: 16 amino acids. Trimming at V came to 6 bases and at J to 6 bases, leaving 15 bases not matched to a gene. The CDR3 DNA follows: TGCAGCGTCTGCGGGCTAGCGGGAACGGTAAGCAATGAGCAGTTCTTC. This translates into CSVCGLAGTVSNEQFF.

This chain links TRBV7-2 with TRBJ2-5, with D perhaps matching TRBD2 (5 bases). V was cut by 2 bases and J by 7 bases, with 17 bases left in between. The CDR3 contains 15 residues. CDR1 and CDR2 from the germline V gene are SGHTA and FQGNSA. CDR3 coding DNA: TGTGCCAGCAGCTTAAGAGGACTGGCCAGTGGGACCCAGTACTTC. Protein product: CASSLRGLASGTQYF.

The rearrangement joins TRBV7-9 to TRBJ1-2; TRBD1 is a possible D gene (6 bases). Trimming took 6 bases from V and 1 from J, leaving 9 bases between them. CDR1 SEHNR and CDR2 FQNEAQ come from the germline V gene (reference sequence). CDR3 length: 13 amino acids. The DNA for the CDR3 is TGTGCCAGCAGTTCACAGGGTAACTATGGCTACACCTTC. It codes for CASSSQGNYGYTF.

The chain uses TRBV19 and TRBJ2-7, with D uncertain. Germline CDR1 reads LNHDA; CDR2 reads SQIVND (reference sequence). V lost 3 bases and J lost 2, with 11 bases in between. This CDR3 is 14 amino acids long. For the CDR3, the DNA is TGTGCCAGTAGTATCCTTTACCAGACCTACGAGCAGTACTTC. It translates to CASSILYQTYEQYF.

This rearrangement joins TRBV6-1 to TRBJ1-2; TRBD1 aligns across 8 bases. The ends lost 6 bases at V and 0 bases at J; junction bases unmatched: 3. CDR1 is MNHNS and CDR2 is SASEGT in the germline V gene. This CDR3 spans 14 amino acids. CDR3 region: CASSPTGANYGYTF. CDR3 in DNA: TGTGCCAGCAGCCCGACAGGGGCTAACTATGGCTACACCTTC.

Only a few counts were recorded for this clone. The V call is TRBV5-4, the J call TRBJ2-7; D not certain. V lost 2 bases to trimming and J lost 4 bases, with 7 bases between them. The germline gives CDR1 SGHNT, CDR2 YYREEE (reference sequence). CDR3 size: 12 residues. The chain's CDR3 is CASSLDGYEQYF. In DNA form, the CDR3 reads TGTGCCAGCAGCTTAGACGGGTACGAGCAGTACTTC.

V and J are TRBV7-2 and TRBJ2-4, with TRBD2 as a possible D gene (6 bases). The germline gives CDR1 SGHTA, CDR2 FQGNSA. The V gene lost 3 bases and the J gene lost 2 bases, with 17 bases spanning the gap. This CDR3 contains 17 residues. CDR3 residues: CASSFSYGSRTKNIQYF. In DNA, the CDR3 is TGTGCCAGCAGCTTCAGCTACGGGAGCAGAACCAAAAACATTCAGTACTTC.

V is TRBV9 and J is TRBJ2-7; 10 bases agree with TRBD2. The J segment lost 7 bases and the V segment lost 0 bases, leaving 10 bases of the junction unmatched. There are 16 residues in the CDR3. The V gene's germline CDR1 is SGDLS and CDR2 YYNGEE. CDR3 sequence: CASSVGLAGAAGEQYF. DNA of the CDR3: TGTGCCAGCAGCGTAGGGCTAGCGGGGGCCGCGGGGGAGCAGTACTTC.

V and J are TRBV6-5 and TRBJ1-1; a weak D match, TRBD1 (5 bases). The V and J ends lost 6 bases and 4 bases respectively, with 12 bases between them. Looked up from germline, CDR1 is MNHEY and CDR2 is SVGAGI. CDR3 length equals 13 residues. CDR3 coding DNA: TGTGCCAGCAGATGGAGGAGGGGCACTGAAGCTTTCTTT. Translation: CASRWRRGTEAFF.